This passage covers 2 T cell receptor beta chains from one sample sequenced in a study of blood T cell repertoires in COVID-19. This table comes from immunoSEQ multiplex PCR, and its TCRdb copy is limited to in-frame clones, with some not included. The sample consists of 160,000 or so clones, more than 65% of them appearing once. What was sequenced was peripheral blood. The receptors were gathered from a woman of 80 years or more with acute or convalescent COVID-19.

This chain joins TRBV14 and TRBJ1-6; D unclear. Trimming shortened V by 4 bases and J by 8 bases, and 9 bases separated the two germline ends. Germline CDR1 and CDR2: SGHDN and FVKESK. This CDR3 is 13 amino acids long. CDR3 in amino acids: CASSRGRHSPLHF. As DNA, the CDR3 is TGTGCCAGCAGCCGCGGAAGGCATTCACCCCTCCACTTT.

CDR3 coding DNA: TGTGCCAGCAGCTCCACTAGCGGGAGGCTGGGTGAGCAGTTCTTC. This gives the protein CASSSTSGRLGEQFF. The rearrangement uses TRBV5-4 and TRBJ2-1; TRBD2 matches 12 bases. The CDR3 contains 15 residues. Germline CDR1 SGHNT, CDR2 YYREEE (reference sequence). V dropped 3 bases and J dropped 9; count of bases not matched to a gene: 7.